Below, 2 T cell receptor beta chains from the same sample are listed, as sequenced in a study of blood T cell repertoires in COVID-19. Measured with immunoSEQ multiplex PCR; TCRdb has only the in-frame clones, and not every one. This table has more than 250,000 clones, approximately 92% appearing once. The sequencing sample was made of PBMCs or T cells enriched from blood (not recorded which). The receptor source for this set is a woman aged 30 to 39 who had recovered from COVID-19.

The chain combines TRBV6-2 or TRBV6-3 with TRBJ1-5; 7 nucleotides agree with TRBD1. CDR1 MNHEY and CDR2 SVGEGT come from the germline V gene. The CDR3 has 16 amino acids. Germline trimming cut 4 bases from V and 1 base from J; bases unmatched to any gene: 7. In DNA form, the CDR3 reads TGTGCCAGCAGTTCCCGTCTGACAGGGAGCAATCAGCCCCAGCATTTT. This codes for CASSSRLTGSNQPQHF.

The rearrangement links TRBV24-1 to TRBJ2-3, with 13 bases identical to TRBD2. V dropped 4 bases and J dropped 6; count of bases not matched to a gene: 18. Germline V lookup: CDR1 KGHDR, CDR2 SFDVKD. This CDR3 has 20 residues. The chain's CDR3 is CATSEGGLAGPRHLLDTQYF. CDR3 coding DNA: TGTGCCACCAGTGAGGGGGGACTAGCGGGACCCCGTCACCTTCTGGATACGCAGTATTTT.